This T cell receptor beta chain stems from a study of shared clonotypes between healthy human individuals. TCRdb keeps only in-frame clones here, not all; method: immunoSEQ multiplex PCR. The sample holds about 1.5 million clones, around 98% seen once. V was pared by 1 base and J by 5 bases, with 8 bases between. The CDR3 consists of 14 residues. Germline V gene lookup returns CDR1 SGHTA and CDR2 FQGTGA. The sample consisted of naive CD4+ T cells sorted from blood. Subset here: CD45RA+ positively selected. The TCR sequence derives from a man aged 30 to 45 in good health. The genes are TRBV7-3 and TRBJ2-2; D is perhaps TRBD2 (6 bases). The CDR3 sequence: CASSLKSGTGELFF. As DNA, the CDR3 is TGTGCCAGCAGCTTAAAAAGCGGGACCGGGGAGCTGTTTTTT. Full variable domain (rest looked up from reference TRBV7-3 and TRBJ2-2): GAGVSQTPSNKVTEKGKYVELRCDPISGHTALYWYRQSLGQGPEFLIYFQGTGAADDSGLPNDRFFAVRPEGSVSTLKIQRTERGDSAVYLCASSLKSGTGELFFGEGSRLTVL.